This T cell receptor beta chain was documented in a study of blood T cell repertoires in COVID-19. As for the study in general: From T cells, B-cell-depleted T cells, or PBMCs came the material, which was cDNA or gDNA.

Trimming shortened V by 5 bases and J by 2 bases, and 9 bases separated the two germline ends. This CDR3 spans 13 amino acids. Germline V CDR1 and CDR2: SGHVS, FQNEAQ. Authors' processing steps: The assay estimated nucleated cells by amplifying reference gene primers. Using immunoSEQ multiplex PCR, the repertoire was profiled, and TCRdb retains in-frame clones only, with some absent. V, J and clone size reflect that table, while D and trimming were determined from the DNA. The data contain 250,000 or so clones, around 89% of them singletons. The study assigned cohorts using participant-reported clinical history. The sample holds a few counts of this clone. In the same sample, other DNA sequences code for this CDR3.

Sequenced material: PBMCs or T cells enriched from blood (not recorded which). The TCR originated in a middle-aged man who had recovered from COVID-19. This rearrangement joins TRBV7-8 to TRBJ1-2, with D unresolved. This chain's CDR3 is CASSRLSNYGYTF. Here the CDR3 DNA reads TGTGCCAGCAGCCGCCTATCCAACTATGGCTACACCTTC. Using reference TRBV7-8 and TRBJ1-2 for the parts outside the CDR3, the full variable domain is GAGVSQSPRYKVAKRGQDVALRCDPISGHVSLFWYQQALGQGPEFLTYFQNEAQLDKSGLPSDRFFAERPEGSVSTLKIQRTQQEDSAVYLCASSRLSNYGYTFGSGTRLTVV.